This is a list of T cell receptor beta chains from one sample in a study of metastatic and nonmetastatic thyroid tumors. Using MiXCR, TCRdb re-called clones from the PCR reads. Here the sample spans under 6,500 clones, about a third being singletons. The material sequenced was adjacent normal tissue. The receptor set was obtained from a male donor with papillary thyroid cancer or a benign thyroid nodule (not recorded which). Some clones in this sample may be carry-over from other donors' samples. Both conserved end residues are part of each CDR3. A D gene is named only where the DNA matches it firmly. Clone size is given for some rows only: seen once, a few or many times, or a class if the clone is expanded.

>TRBJ2-3|TRBV7-9|TRBD2|medium-sized
CAGNSGSYTDTQYF
TGTGCCGGGAATAGCGGGTCGTACACAGATACGCAGTATTTT
>TRBJ1-1|TRBV6-1|.|.
CASSVGSGANTEAFF
TGTGCCAGCAGTGTGGGTTCGGGGGCTAACACTGAAGCTTTCTTT
>TRBJ1-5|TRBV7-8|.|.
CASSFGGDLRNQPQHF
TGTGCCAGCAGCTTTGGGGGGGATCTACGCAATCAGCCCCAGCATTTT
>TRBJ2-1|TRBV11-2|TRBD2|.
CASSLVSGGVGEQFF
TGTGCCAGCAGCTTAGTTAGCGGGGGGGTTGGTGAGCAGTTCTTC
>TRBJ2-5|TRBV7-7|.|.
CASSLTEGQETQYF
TGTGCTAGCAGCTTAACGGAGGGCCAAGAGACCCAGTACTTC
>TRBJ1-1|TRBV27|TRBD1|.
CASNLQGGNTEAFF
TGTGCCAGCAACCTACAGGGGGGGAACACTGAAGCTTTCTTT
>TRBJ1-2|TRBV5-1|.|.
CASSLMATGRNNYGYTF
TGCGCCAGCAGCTTGATGGCGACGGGACGGAATAACTATGGCTACACCTTC
>TRBJ1-2|TRBV11-3|.|few
CASSLGLDGYTF
TGTGCCAGCAGCTTAGGTTTAGATGGCTACACCTTC
>TRBJ2-3|TRBV11-2|TRBD2|.
CASSLGLTSDTDTQYF
TGTGCCAGCAGCTTAGGACTCACTAGCGACACAGATACGCAGTATTTT
>TRBJ1-2|TRBV19|.|large
CASGYRSYGYTF
TGTGCCAGTGGGTACAGGAGCTATGGCTACACCTTC
>TRBJ1-2|TRBV28|.|.
CASSSKGGRFYGYTF
TGTGCCAGCAGTTCGAAGGGGGGGAGGTTTTATGGCTACACCTTC
>TRBJ2-2|TRBV19|.|.
CASSWMNTGELFF
TGTGCCAGTTCTTGGATGAACACCGGGGAGCTGTTTTTT
>TRBJ1-1|TRBV27|.|few
CASSLQGRTEAFF
TGTGCCAGCAGTCTACAGGGCCGCACTGAAGCTTTCTTT
>TRBJ2-7|TRBV27|TRBD2|few
CASSLYRGGTSGAYEQYF
TGTGCCAGCAGTTTATACCGGGGGGGGACTAGCGGCGCTTACGAGCAGTACTTC
>TRBJ1-6|TRBV30|.|.
CAWSSGINSPLHF
TGTGCCTGGAGTAGCGGAATTAATTCACCCCTCCACTTT
>TRBJ2-5|TRBV2|.|.
CASRARTVQETQYF
TGTGCCAGCAGAGCCCGGACAGTCCAAGAGACCCAGTACTTC
>TRBJ2-7|TRBV7-9|.|medium-sized
CASSLGLAPGEQYF
TGTGCCAGCAGCTTAGGGCTAGCCCCTGGCGAGCAGTACTTC
>TRBJ2-7|TRBV6-6|.|.
CASSYFAGGGEQYF
TGTGCCAGCAGTTACTTCGCAGGGGGGGGGGAGCAGTACTTC
>TRBJ2-7|TRBV2|TRBD1|.
CASSERRGRGEQYF
TGTGCCAGCAGTGAACGCAGGGGGAGAGGCGAGCAGTACTTC
>TRBJ1-5|TRBV20-1|TRBD1|.
CSAPGQLNQPQHF
TGCAGTGCCCCGGGACAGCTCAATCAGCCCCAGCATTTT
>TRBJ2-7|TRBV5-1|TRBD2|.
CASSLGGPGTNKKDYEQYF
TGCGCCAGCAGCTTGGGTGGGCCCGGGACTAACAAGAAGGACTACGAGCAGTACTTC
>TRBJ2-7|TRBV28|TRBD1|.
CASSDSRDSSYEQYF
TGTGCCAGCAGTGACTCCCGGGACAGCTCCTACGAGCAGTACTTC
>TRBJ2-1|TRBV29-1|.|few
CSVEFVGIQFF
TGCAGCGTTGAGTTTGTGGGCATCCAGTTCTTC
>TRBJ1-6|TRBV20-1|.|.
CSARDAPGSPLHF
TGCAGTGCTAGGGACGCCCCGGGGTCACCCCTCCACTTT
>TRBJ2-2|TRBV3-1|TRBD2|medium-sized
CASSPSGGNTGELFF
TGTGCCAGCAGCCCTAGCGGGGGGAACACCGGGGAGCTGTTTTTT
>TRBJ2-7|TRBV6-1|.|.
CASVPGLASLSYEQYF
TGTGCCAGCGTTCCCGGATTAGCTTCTCTCTCCTACGAGCAGTACTTC
>TRBJ2-7|TRBV7-6|TRBD1|.
CASSSGTGGGSYEQYF
TGTGCCAGCAGCTCGGGGACAGGGGGAGGCTCCTACGAGCAGTACTTC
>TRBJ1-3|TRBV7-2|TRBD1|.
CASSGRDSSGNTIYF
TGTGCCAGCAGCGGCCGGGACAGCTCTGGAAACACCATATATTTT
>TRBJ1-4|TRBV12-5|.|few
CASGLVSHRQTNEKLFF
TGTGCTAGTGGTTTGGTATCCCACCGACAGACTAATGAAAAACTGTTTTTT
>TRBJ1-5|TRBV11-3|.|once
CASSLGSGTGQPQHF
TGTGCCAGCAGCTTAGGCTCGGGGACGGGGCAGCCCCAGCATTTT
>TRBJ2-2|TRBV18|.|.
CASSPEIQGITGELFF
TGTGCCAGCTCACCAGAGATTCAGGGAATCACCGGGGAGCTGTTTTTT
>TRBJ1-1|TRBV6-1|.|.
CASSPHGTVNTEAFF
TGTGCCAGCAGCCCCCACGGCACGGTTAACACTGAAGCTTTCTTT
>TRBJ2-7|TRBV2|TRBD2|few
CASSQAGDEQYF
TGTGCCAGCAGCCAGGCGGGGGACGAGCAGTACTTC
>TRBJ2-2|TRBV24-1|.|few
CATSWGRNTGELFF
TGTGCCACCAGCTGGGGACGCAACACCGGGGAGCTGTTTTTT
>TRBJ1-1|TRBV20-1|.|.
CSAREREIGVETFF
TGCAGTGCTAGAGAAAGGGAGATCGGGGTCGAAACTTTCTTT